Shown below are 5 T cell receptor beta chains from a single sample sequenced in a study of identical twins. Via MiXCR, TCRdb re-called the 5' RACE reads, giving one row per CDR3 protein. The sample consists of hundreds of thousands of distinct CDR3 sequences, roughly 20% of them appearing once. The data were also submitted as part of a second study, on T cells expressing NK-cell markers.

Sequencing input: PBMCs. Receptors were obtained from a woman aged 18-30 years in good health.

V usage is TRBV27 and J usage is TRBJ1-2; tentative D call: TRBD1 (6 bases). Trimming took off 6 bases at V and 4 bases at J, with 12 bases between the two ends. The CDR3 length is 13 residues. Germline lookup yields CDR1 MNHEY and CDR2 SMNVEV (reference sequence). The CDR3 DNA sequence: TGTGCCAGCAGCGTCGCGGGGGCCTATGGCTACACCTTC. Encoded protein: CASSVAGAYGYTF.

V is TRBV27 and J is TRBJ2-3, with 8 bases matching TRBD1. This CDR3 has 14 residues. Trimming removed 6 bases from V and 7 bases from J; junction bases left unmatched: 9. The germline CDR1 and CDR2 sequences are MNHEY and SMNVEV (reference sequence). Here the CDR3 DNA reads TGTGCCAGCAGGCGGCAGGGGGCTGGGTATACGCAGTATTTT. Its protein product is CASRRQGAGYTQYF.

This sequence joins TRBV5-5 and TRBJ2-1; 12 positions agree with TRBD2. The CDR3 is 16 amino acids. J gave up 10 bases and V 4 bases, and 12 bases lay outside the gene matches. The germline gives CDR1 SGHKS, CDR2 YYEKEE (reference sequence). CDR3 DNA: TGTGCCAGCAGCCCCGGACTAGCGGGATGGTTTAACGAGCAGTTCTTC. This translates into CASSPGLAGWFNEQFF.

The rearrangement joins TRBV5-1 to TRBJ2-7, with D maybe TRBD2 (5 bases). The CDR3 sequence is 13 residues long. V was trimmed by 6 bases and J by 4 bases, leaving 14 bases between them. Per germline, CDR1 SGHRS and CDR2 YFSETQ. The CDR3 protein is CASNLLGAYEQYF. CDR3 nucleotide sequence: TGCGCCAGCAACCTGCTGGGAGCTTACGAGCAGTACTTC.

The chain is built from TRBV10-2 and TRBJ2-1, with a tentative D call TRBD1 (5 bases). CDR3 size: 13 residues. Germline-derived CDR1 and CDR2 are WSHSY and SAAADI. Trimming left V 10 bases short and J 2 bases short, with 12 bases between. The CDR3 nucleotides are TGCGCCATCCGACCAGGGACCTACAATGAGCAGTTCTTC. Amino acids: CAIRPGTYNEQFF.